This TCR beta chain was observed in a study of T cell changes during pregnancy in multiple sclerosis (dated by TCRdb to between 2018 and 2020). As for the study more broadly: Changes in the T cell repertoire over the course of pregnancy were examined in this study in women with multiple sclerosis.

On this clone: It has no known antigen specificity. Base-call qualities are not available, and no considerably larger clone is one nucleotide away.

Libraries were prepared through the immunoSEQ multiplex PCR assay. TCRdb re-hosts the immuneACCESS table, in-frame sequences only. Its copies lack some clones; in the studies checked, an unresolved V gene accounts for under half of them, and the cause for the rest is not known. This sample has over 55,000 clones in its table, and roughly 94% of those were observed once. Around 3.2% of the sample comes from the top ten. V is shortened by 0 bases, J by 4 bases, and the region joining them spans 12 bases. CDR1 MNHEY and CDR2 SVGAGI were looked up in the germline V gene. From cysteine to phenylalanine, the CDR3 is 15 amino acids long. Only CDR3 DNA remains: 45 bases, in frame from the first base.

The TCR originated in a female donor with multiple sclerosis, enrolled in a pregnancy study. The sequenced sample was CD8+ T cells from peripheral blood mononuclear cells, obtained in the third trimester of pregnancy. This sequence uses TRBV6-5 and TRBJ1-1, and the D gene may be TRBD1, 6 bases matching. The DNA sequence is TGTGCCAGCAGTTACTCGATGGCAGGGGCCACTGAAGCTTTCTTT. Its translation is CASSYSMAGATEAFF.